These 24 T cell receptor beta chains share one sample of origin, sequenced in a study of shared clonotypes between healthy human individuals. Assay: immunoSEQ multiplex PCR; the TCRdb copy retains only in-frame clones and omits some. The sample lists about 2.4 million clones, more than 90% seen once, with around 0.14% in the top ten. Sequencing used naive CD4+ T cells sorted from blood. The sample's subset: CD45RA+ positively selected. These TCRs come from a man aged 18 to 35 in good health.

DNA of the CDR3: TGTGCCAGCAGCCTTACCCCGGGACAAGGCGAGCAGTACTTC. Its translation is CASSLTPGQGEQYF. This chain connects TRBV7-9 to TRBJ2-7; tentatively, D is TRBD1 (6 bases). The CDR3 runs to 14 residues. The germline V gene encodes CDR1 SEHNR and CDR2 FQNEAQ (reference sequence). The V gene lost 5 bases and the J gene lost 6 bases, with 17 bases spanning the gap.

This rearrangement joins TRBV14 to TRBJ2-7; TRBD2 agrees at 10 bases. Germline V gives CDR1 SGHDN, CDR2 FVKESK. This CDR3 is 15 amino acids long. With 4 bases clipped from V and 5 bases from J, the junction kept 8 bases outside the gene matches. CDR3 DNA sequence: TGTGCCAGCAGCCCCCCTCTAGCGGGAGTGGACGAGCAGTACTTC. Protein product: CASSPPLAGVDEQYF.

The V and J genes are TRBV27 and TRBJ1-6; TRBD1 is a possible D gene (6 bases). CDR1 is MNHEY and CDR2 is SMNVEV in the germline V gene (reference sequence). Trimming cost V 3 bases and J 5 bases, with 11 bases left between them. CDR3 length: 15 residues. The CDR3 nucleotides read TGTGCCAGCAGTTTCCAGGGGTTGAATAATTCACCCCTCCACTTT. This gives the protein CASSFQGLNNSPLHF.

The chain has TRBV10-3 and TRBJ1-6; 11 bases match TRBD1. The CDR3 sequence is 14 residues long. Germline V gene sequence: CDR1 ENHRY, CDR2 SYGVKD. The V gene end was trimmed by 6 bases and the J gene end by 10 bases; junction bases not matched to a gene: 5. The CDR3 region has the DNA TGTGCCATCAGGGGGGACAGGGGGGCCTCACCCCTCCACTTT. Protein sequence: CAIRGDRGASPLHF.

J is TRBJ2-3 and V is TRBV27, with no clear D. Between the trimmed V and J ends, which lost 4 bases and 5 bases, there was a span of 16 bases. The CDR3 covers 15 residues. From germline, CDR1 is MNHEY and CDR2 SMNVEV (reference sequence). CDR3 residues: CASSSPGTKVDTQYF. CDR3 DNA sequence: TGTGCCAGCAGTTCACCGGGTACAAAGGTAGATACGCAGTATTTT.

The chain couples TRBV7-9 to TRBJ2-1; TRBD2 matches 14 bases. This CDR3 is 16 amino acids long. Germline lookup yields CDR1 SEHNR and CDR2 FQNEAQ (reference sequence). V was clipped by 5 bases and J by 6 bases; unmatched bases: 6. In DNA form, the CDR3 reads TGTGCCAGCAGCCCCTTGACTAGCGGGGGGGCCAATGAGCAGTTCTTC. This sequence encodes CASSPLTSGGANEQFF.

The J gene is TRBJ1-1, the V gene TRBV10-2; D is undetermined. The V gene's germline CDR1 is WSHSY and CDR2 SAAADI. The CDR3 length is 13 residues. Trimming took 7 bases from V and 5 from J, leaving 14 bases between them. CDR3 amino acids: CASTNTLGTEAFF. DNA of the CDR3: TGCGCCAGCACTAACACCCTTGGGACTGAAGCTTTCTTT.

This chain links TRBV19 with TRBJ2-7; 10 nucleotides match TRBD1. Germline CDR1 and CDR2: LNHDA and SQIVND (reference sequence). Trimming removed 6 bases from V and 4 bases from J; junction bases left unmatched: 6. The CDR3 is made up of 14 amino acids. Here the CDR3 reads CASRRQGAGYEQYF. In nucleotides, the CDR3 is TGTGCCAGTAGAAGACAGGGGGCGGGATACGAGCAGTACTTC.

On this clone: The sample carries other DNA sequences with the same CDR3. The chain links TRBV2 to TRBJ2-5; 12 nucleotides match TRBD1. This CDR3 has 14 residues. The trim removed 8 bases at V and 5 bases at J, leaving 6 bases unmatched. Per germline, CDR1 SNHLY and CDR2 FYNNEI. The DNA for the CDR3 is TGTGCCAGCCGTACGGGACAGGGGGCGGAGACCCAGTACTTC. Its protein is CASRTGQGAETQYF.

This clone turned up a few times. Other DNA sequences from this sample encode an identical CDR3 as well. The chain recombines TRBV20-1 with TRBJ1-2, with D unresolved. CDR1 DFQATT and CDR2 SNEGSKA come from the germline V gene (reference sequence). This CDR3 region has 11 residues. The V end was cut by 6 bases, the J end by 2 bases, with 7 bases between. CDR3 in amino acids: CSAPGNYGYTF. DNA for the CDR3: TGCAGTGCCCCGGGCAACTATGGCTACACCTTC.

The genes are TRBV10-3 and TRBJ1-5; TRBD1 agrees at 7 bases. CDR1 is ENHRY and CDR2 is SYGVKD in the germline V gene. Trimming removed 4 bases from V and 0 bases from J; junction bases left unmatched: 12. This CDR3 spans 18 amino acids. CDR3 DNA sequence: TGTGCCATCAGTGTTTCAGGGGGTTCCCAGTATAGCAATCAGCCCCAGCATTTT. This codes for CAISVSGGSQYSNQPQHF.

The V and J genes are TRBV9 and TRBJ2-7, with TRBD1 as a possible D gene (5 bases). Per germline, CDR1 SGDLS and CDR2 YYNGEE. The CDR3 totals 17 residues. V shed 0 bases and J shed 2 bases, with 18 bases lying between them. The CDR3 DNA reads as TGTGCCAGCAGCGTAGGAACAGGTGGGGCAACCACCTACGAGCAGTACTTC. This encodes CASSVGTGGATTYEQYF.

The genes are TRBV5-1 and TRBJ2-5; 8 bases are shared with TRBD2. In germline, CDR1 is SGHRS, CDR2 YFSETQ. CDR3 length: 15 residues. V was clipped by 1 base and J by 4 bases; unmatched bases: 6. The CDR3 bases are TGCGCCAGCAGCTTGACGGGGGGGCCCGCAGAGACCCAGTACTTC. This gives the protein CASSLTGGPAETQYF.

The chain links TRBV7-8 to TRBJ2-7; the D gene is possibly TRBD1 (7 bases). The CDR3 runs 15 residues. Per the germline V gene, CDR1 is SGHVS and CDR2 is FQNEAQ. The germline V and J ends were trimmed by 3 bases and 7 bases, with 19 bases remaining between them. The CDR3 DNA reads TGTGCCAGCAGCTTTGGGCAGGGGGGACAGAGTGAGCAGTACTTC. Translation gives CASSFGQGGQSEQYF.

V is TRBV2 and J is TRBJ1-5; possibly TRBD1 for D (5 bases). The CDR3 runs 17 residues. The ends were cut back, 8 bases at V and 2 bases at J, with 22 bases in the middle. The germline V gene has CDR1 SNHLY and CDR2 FYNNEI. The CDR3, as DNA: TGTGCCAGCGCGGGGCTGAAGGACTATATCGGCAATCAGCCCCAGCATTTT. It codes for CASAGLKDYIGNQPQHF. The entire variable domain, with the rest obtained from reference TRBV2 and TRBJ1-5, is as follows: EPEVTQTPSHQVTQMGQEVILRCVPISNHLYFYWYRQILGQKVEFLVSFYNNEISEKSEIFDDQFSVERPDGSNFTLKIRSTKLEDSAMYFCASAGLKDYIGNQPQHFGDGTRLSIL.

The CDR3 sequence: CASSENGVFEKLFF. The DNA for the CDR3 is TGTGCCAGCAGTGAAAACGGGGTATTCGAAAAACTGTTTTTT. The chain carries TRBV6-1 and TRBJ1-4; D not certain. The CDR3 has 14 residues. Germline V CDR1 and CDR2: MNHNS, SASEGT. V was cut by 2 bases and J by 8 bases, with 12 bases left in between.

A word on this clone: Distinct nucleotide sequences in the sample also encode this CDR3. CDR3: CASTRGNEQFF. CDR3 DNA sequence: TGTGCCAGCACCCGAGGCAATGAGCAGTTCTTC. The rearrangement joins TRBV6-5 to TRBJ2-1; D remains unclear. Deletions cut 7 bases from V and 6 bases from J, with 7 bases between. Germline values: CDR1 MNHEY, CDR2 SVGAGI. The CDR3 is made up of 11 amino acids.

Comment on this clone: Additional DNA sequences in this sample encode the identical CDR3. The rearrangement joins TRBV6-6 to TRBJ1-1, with unresolved D. The CDR3 has 13 residues. Looked up from germline, CDR1 is MNHNY and CDR2 is SVGAGI (reference sequence). Trimming stripped 7 bases from V and 0 bases from J, with 9 bases between. The CDR3 sequence: CASTLSMNTEAFF. CDR3 nucleotides: TGTGCCAGCACCCTATCCATGAACACTGAAGCTTTCTTT.

The chain carries TRBV18 and TRBJ1-2, with D possibly being TRBD1 (5 bases). Germline loops: CDR1 KGHSH, CDR2 LQKENI. The CDR3 runs 16 residues. V was shortened by 6 bases and J by 9 bases, with 26 bases between the two germline ends. CDR3 sequence: CASSQADRGGGVSYTF. In DNA, the CDR3 is TGTGCCAGCTCGCAGGCAGATCGGGGCGGCGGAGTCAGCTACACCTTC.

This clone was seen only once. The chain carries TRBV9 and TRBJ2-1; 8 bases agree with TRBD1. The CDR3 is 14 amino acids. Trimming removed 4 bases from V and 7 bases from J; junction bases left unmatched: 7. Germline V gives CDR1 SGDLS, CDR2 YYNGEE. The CDR3 protein is CASSINGQGNEQFF. CDR3 DNA: TGTGCCAGCAGCATTAATGGACAGGGAAATGAGCAGTTCTTC.

Comment on this clone: The same CDR3 can be traced to other DNA sequences in this sample. This rearrangement joins TRBV5-4 to TRBJ2-5, with D possibly matching TRBD2 (5 bases). The ends were cut back, 0 bases at V and 5 bases at J, with 8 bases in the middle. Germline lookup yields CDR1 SGHNT and CDR2 YYREEE (reference sequence). This CDR3 has 13 residues. CDR3 region: CASSLGLLETQYF. In DNA, the CDR3 is TGTGCCAGCAGCTTGGGACTATTGGAGACCCAGTACTTC.

A few counts support this clone. Other DNA sequences within the sample encode an identical CDR3. The chain joins TRBV30 to TRBJ1-1; D not resolved. Germline V gene sequence: CDR1 GTSNPN, CDR2 SVGIG (reference sequence). Trimming left V 3 bases short and J 0 bases short, with 8 bases between. The CDR3 spans 13 residues. The chain's CDR3 is CAWSSSMNTEAFF. The CDR3 nucleotides are TGTGCCTGGAGCAGCTCGATGAACACTGAAGCTTTCTTT.

The chain is built from TRBV30 and TRBJ2-1, with 8 bases that match TRBD1. The CDR3 runs 14 residues. Germline V gene lookup returns CDR1 GTSNPN and CDR2 SVGIG (reference sequence). The trim removed 2 bases at V and 4 bases at J, leaving 4 bases unmatched. CDR3 coding DNA: TGTGCCTGGAGTCCTAGGACAGGGTACAATGAGCAGTTCTTC. Its translation: CAWSPRTGYNEQFF. Full variable domain (remainder filled in from reference TRBV30 and TRBJ2-1): SQTIHQWPATLVQPVGSPLSLECTVEGTSNPNLYWYRQAAGRGLQLLFYSVGIGQISSEVPQNLSASRPQDRQFILSSKKLLLSDSGFYLCAWSPRTGYNEQFFGPGTRLTVL.

V is TRBV7-9 and J is TRBJ2-3; TRBD2 matches 7 bases. Germline-derived CDR1 and CDR2 are SEHNR and FQNEAQ (reference sequence). With V trimmed by 5 bases and J by 2 bases, 7 bases remained unmatched. The CDR3 length is 15 residues. This chain's CDR3 is CASSLLLAVTDTQYF. CDR3 sequence (DNA): TGTGCCAGCAGCCTTCTTCTAGCGGTCACAGATACGCAGTATTTT. Full variable domain (rest looked up from reference TRBV7-9 and TRBJ2-3): DTGVSQNPRHKITKRGQNVTFRCDPISEHNRLYWYRQTLGQGPEFLTYFQNEAQLEKSRLLSDRFSAERPKGSFSTLEIQRTEQGDSAMYLCASSLLLAVTDTQYFGPGTRLTVL.